This T cell receptor (beta chain) stems from a study of blood T cell repertoires in COVID-19. At the level of the study: The samples span acute and convalescent COVID-19 from the United States, Italy and Spain. The cDNA or gDNA used as material had been derived from T cells, B-cell-depleted T cells, or PBMCs.

Per the authors' pipeline: It was from reference gene primer amplification that nucleated cell counts were estimated. Data came from immunoSEQ multiplex PCR; TCRdb stores just in-frame clones and leaves some out. For V, J and clone size, that table is used; D and trimming come from the DNA. The repertoire consists of 8,500 to 13,000 clones, with approximately 82% occurring once and the leading ten covering roughly an eighth. This clone turned up a few times. Germline V gene data show CDR1 as LGHDT and CDR2 as YNNKEL (reference sequence). There are 11 residues in the CDR3. V was clipped by 1 base and J by 8 bases, with 5 bases between them.

The receptor comes from a human donor in a cohort sampled during active COVID-19. Sequencing input: peripheral blood. The V gene is TRBV3-1 (or the pseudogene TRBV3-2), the J gene TRBJ1-2; no definite D call. CDR3 amino acids: CASSQGQGYTF. The CDR3 bases are TGTGCCAGCAGCCAAGGTCAGGGCTACACCTTC.